This T cell receptor (beta chain) came from a study of cytomegalovirus exposure and HLA in healthy donors (dated by TCRdb to 2016 to 2017). As for the study more broadly: In an earlier analysis of 450 to 750 of the donors, less than 350 Gb of sequence data and roughly 100 million unique TCR beta sequences from about 179 million T cells were reported. A later analysis re-analyzed previously published TCR beta repertoires from roughly 600 donors and added high-resolution HLA genotyping to study TCR occurrence patterns. Typing coverage differed by locus: A, B, C, DRB1 and DQB1 were typed in roughly 620-630 donors, DQA1 in 522, DPA1 in some 610, and DPB1 in 400 to 480. Rather than using new phenotypic data, the later analysis identified candidate immune exposures from TCR beta sequences and from how often those sequences occurred across donors. In a later genetic analysis, genome-wide SNP genotypes for about 65% of the roughly 670 donors were used, and that subset was treated as a discovery cohort. Class I and class II HLA loci were covered by the typing at four-digit resolution. The study profiled the T cell repertoires of some 610 subjects by immunosequencing and related them to cytomegalovirus serostatus. Donor age, sex, ethnicity and CMV serostatus were compiled alongside the repertoire data. Among the roughly 400 genotyped donors, 75% to 90% belonged to the genetic ancestry cluster associated with self-reported Caucasian donors. Across approximately 400 genotyped donors of the cohort, an average of roughly 250,000 unique TCR beta nucleotide sequences per donor were sequenced, and 15% to 20% of those sequences were non-productive. Roughly 300 gigabases of sequencing data and around 80 million unique TCR sequences made up an early release that covered about 640 HLA-typed donors. To decide whether each TCR beta V gene segment behaved as functional or pseudogenic, an earlier analysis of approximately 620 of the donors relied on high-throughput TCR beta sequencing. Along with the roughly 670-subject first cohort, a separate validation cohort of about 110 different subjects was used. The study was designed to test whether signatures of past pathogen exposure could be identified by cataloging public T cell receptors. Four to six DR-DQ haplotypes were handled as single units for association and clustering, since linkage in the cohort was strong. To predict cytomegalovirus infection status, the study brought together high-throughput TCR immunosequencing, statistical association of individual TCRs with disease status, and machine learning. Every discovery cohort repertoire had been produced on one sequencing platform. What the authors observed across the whole study: In a later analysis, 15,000 to 20,000 TCR beta sequences were associated with specific HLA alleles at a false discovery rate of 0.05. HLA typing was unavailable for some donors at each locus, so association tests used only the typed subset. According to a later genetic analysis, donors in an Asian-associated ancestry cluster had fewer N-insertions in productive TCRs than the roughly 670-donor mean. Linkage disequilibrium might explain the correlated functional status among segregating V segments, but an unknown experimental factor could not be ruled out. An earlier analysis of approximately 590 of the donors showed that most TCR beta V segments appeared in productive rearrangements either about 87% or about 30% of the time, which broadly matched IMGT annotations. For the cohort, immune exposure information was limited to CMV serostatus. In both the original and validation cohorts, the classifier was reported to diagnose cytomegalovirus status with high specificity and sensitivity. Across donors, most TCR sequences were observed very rarely, whereas some public TCRs were present in many individuals. The earlier analysis of almost 600 of the donors excluded about 16 rarely observed V segments, including chromosome 9 orphons, because counts were too low. In a later analysis, HLA-associated TCR beta chains showed more clonal expansion and lower generation probabilities than non-associated chains that were equally common. A later genetic analysis associated a missense DCLRE1C variant with V-gene and J-gene trimming of TCR beta chains, and an independent cohort replicated the association. Three of the identified cytomegalovirus-associated TCR beta chains were confirmed in vitro to be specific for cytomegalovirus antigens. When HLA alleles, especially DR and DQ, strongly co-occurred, TCR associations were difficult to assign to individual alleles. The authors suggested that the approach could potentially be extended to other disease states and immunological phenotypes. Only TCR beta chains were sequenced in this cohort, and the absence of alpha or paired-chain data limited detectable features. A further reported finding was that TCR beta sequences accurately predicted the HLA-A and HLA-B alleles for most subjects in the first cohort. Because the 87-base-pair reads could not distinguish some IMGT-functional V segments, including TRBV6-2 and TRBV6-3, those segments were excluded. The presence/absence analyses assumed that sequencing depth was roughly uniform across donors, and that assumption may not be true. Most CMV-associated TCR beta chains appeared to be HLA-restricted in a later analysis, and the HLA associations seemed to be driven largely by CMV exposure. In the study, about 150 TCR beta chains were listed as associated with cytomegalovirus. Several of the top co-occurrence clusters appeared to be linked to parvovirus B19, influenza, CMV and Epstein-Barr virus, according to a later analysis. A cluster of highly shared sequence variants was judged likely to represent a technical artifact of the sequencing pipeline. According to a later analysis, TCR association rates differed among HLA loci, with DRB1 alleles showing the most associated TCRs and HLA-C alleles showing the fewest.

The receptor library was made with the immunoSEQ multiplex PCR assay. A mixture of 60 forward primers for TCR Vbeta segments and 13 reverse primers for TCR Jbeta segments was used in the multiplex PCR. The CDR3 region of rearranged TCR beta genes was amplified from genomic DNA with a multiplex PCR assay. The amplified TCR beta libraries were sequenced on the Illumina HiSeq System as 87-base-pair reads. For the original study's pipeline: A later analysis counted about 80 million unique TCR beta chains across the 670 or so repertoires, and some 12 million of these chains were shared by at least two donors. Raw reads were error-corrected and collapsed into unique sequences with a nearest-neighbor algorithm that merged closely related sequences to remove PCR and sequencing errors. CDR3 sequences were aligned to IMGT reference sequences to assign V, D and J gene segments. For a sequence to be retained, a match of at least six nucleotides to both a V gene segment and a J gene segment was required. A rearrangement was called productive if the CDR3 had no stop codons and remained in frame with V and J, and every other rearrangement was called non-productive. CDR3 was defined by IMGT convention, running from the second conserved V-encoded cysteine to the conserved J-encoded phenylalanine. In an earlier analysis of approximately 590 of the donors, sequences lacking an unambiguous match to a single V gene segment were excluded. An earlier analysis of a few hundred of the donors called V segments functional above 56.7% productive rearrangements and segregating when the between-donor standard deviation exceeded 5%. A statistical classification framework was built to diagnose cytomegalovirus status from the catalog of TCR beta chain sequences. In a later analysis, TCR nucleotide sequences were compared against IMGT/GENE-DB human TR gene sequences so that V and J genes could be assigned. In a later analysis, CDR3 sequences and most-parsimonious VDJ recombination scenarios were assigned using the TCRdist pipeline. In a later analysis, each TCR beta chain was defined by its CDR3 amino acid sequence together with its V-gene family, and reads without a unique V-gene family were excluded. A later analysis removed 592 highly shared, low-generation-probability nucleotide sequences to deal with suspected cross-contamination and a sequencing artifact. For each public chain, a later analysis derived a clonal expansion index from normalized ranks of inferred template counts within each repertoire. A later analysis computed generation probabilities with a VDJ recombination model fitted to out-of-frame rearrangements, and checked the results against IGoR. Hypergeometric tests were used in a later analysis to score TCR-TCR, TCR-HLA and TCR-CMV co-occurrence, with a repertoire-size bias correction applied to the TCR pairs. To estimate false discovery rates, a later analysis permuted the HLA or CMV assignments 20 times. In a later analysis, co-occurring TCRs were grouped with DBSCAN, and TCRdist sequence similarity was added when clustering was performed within HLA-allele-positive subsets. Repertoires with fewer than 30,000 or more than 120,000 public chains were left out of co-occurrence clustering, as were four to six repertoires with anomalous nucleotide sharing. TCRdb took this table from immuneACCESS and kept in-frame rearrangements with V and J called. Such tables lack part of the clones; where checked against another copy, unresolved V genes explain under half of the gap, and the rest is unexplained. V, J and clone size reflect that table, while D and trimming were determined from the DNA. This sample is represented by some 200,000 clones; approximately 65% of them were singletons. The ten largest clones add up to 2.5% to 3% of the sample.

This clone was picked up one time. The target of this receptor is not known. No much larger clone exists at a distance of one base, and base qualities are not known. In total, 666 healthy bone marrow donors made up the cohort. At the time of sampling, every cohort member was nominally healthy, though immune exposures that went unrecorded were likely present. The donor was CMV seronegative and was included in the group of around 320 seronegative cohort members. Each donor provided a peripheral blood sample, and peripheral blood mononuclear cells were used for TCR beta sequencing. The Qiagen DNeasy Blood Extraction Kit was used to extract genomic DNA from the blood cell samples. Compared with germline, V lacks 5 bases and J lacks 7 bases; bases without a gene match: 9. There are 14 amino acids in the CDR3, from cysteine to phenylalanine inclusive. Just the 42-base CDR3 DNA is kept, in frame starting at base 1. CDR1 and CDR2 are drawn from the germline V gene: MDHEN, SYDVKM.

The chain couples TRBV28 to TRBJ1-2; TRBD1 lines up with 8 middle nucleotides. The specimen sequenced was PBMCs. The TCR comes from a man between 40 and 49 years old in good health and CMV-seronegative. The CDR3 protein is CASSQSRGRGGYTF. In nucleotide form, the sequence is TGTGCCAGCAGTCAGAGCAGGGGGCGCGGTGGCTACACCTTC.